This TCR beta chain was captured by sequencing in a study of early T cells in non-severe SARS-CoV-2 infection. Background on the study: The study sequenced bulk RNA from unsorted whole blood, with chains unpaired.

Study-level points and caveats: VDJdb matches were skewed toward anti-spike CD8 T cell responses.

A word on this clonotype: Its antigen is not known.

Individual cDNA molecules received unique molecular identifiers during library preparation. TCRdb analysed the 5' RACE reads with MiXCR anew, one entry per CDR3 protein. The table records around 82,000 distinct CDR3 sequences, roughly 14% of them present only once. V lost 5 bases, J lost 5 bases, and 12 bases lay in between. CDR1 and CDR2 (germline): SGHVS, FQNEAQ. This CDR3 region has 13 residues. The rearrangement links TRBV7-8 to TRBJ1-1; D gene uncertain. Sequences were obtained from whole blood. The source of this sequence is an adult who was a healthcare worker with PCR-confirmed SARS-CoV-2 infection or an uninfected control (not recorded which). The CDR3 protein is CASSPRIGTEAFF. CDR3 DNA sequence: TGTGCCAGCAGCCCAAGAATCGGGACTGAAGCTTTCTTT.